This T cell receptor (beta chain) was retrieved from a study of CD8 T cells in Susac syndrome. TEMRA cells were enriched by FACS, while CD8+ and CD4+ T cells were obtained through a negative isolation that was performed magnetically. Notes on the study in general: The CD4+ T cell repertoires that were profiled in Susac syndrome showed no clonal expansion.

cDNA came from 0.5 to 1 ug RNA primed by random hexamers. Amplification of the TCR beta CDR3 was carried out by immunoSEQ multiplex PCR, which spanned a total of 54 Vbeta and 13 Jbeta segments. TCRdb processed the immunoSEQ multiplex PCR reads anew with MiXCR; each CDR3 protein has one entry. The data contain 120,000 or so distinct CDR3 sequences, 96% of them singletons. Regarding this clonotype: Its matching antigen is unknown.

This CDR3 is 15 amino acids long. V lost 3 bases to trimming and J lost 0 bases, with 9 bases between them. Germline V gene sequence: CDR1 MDHEN, CDR2 SYDVKM. The specimen was CD4+ T cells from PBMCs. The rearrangement joins TRBV28 to TRBJ1-5, with D uncertain. The clonotype comes from a human donor with Susac syndrome. The CDR3 loop is CASSLRRNSNQPQHF. CDR3 bases: TGTGCCAGCAGTTTGAGGCGGAATAGCAATCAGCCCCAGCATTTT.